This T cell receptor beta chain was identified in a study of metastatic and nonmetastatic thyroid tumors. The CDR3 is made up of 15 amino acids. CDR1 and CDR2 from the germline V gene are SEHNR and FQNEAQ (reference sequence). V dropped 1 base and J dropped 4 bases, with 13 bases sitting between them. None of the patients had undergone any treatment ahead of thyroid surgery. Only a few counts were recorded for this clone. This may arise from a read error, as a much more abundant clone is one base away. MiXCR reprocessed the PCR reads for TCRdb. The sample has about 93,000 clones, approximately 11% seen once.

The source of this sequence is a female donor with papillary thyroid cancer or a benign thyroid nodule (not recorded which). Some clones in this sample may be carry-over from other donors' samples. The rearrangement links TRBV7-9 to TRBJ1-1, with a possible D match to TRBD1 (6 bases). The sample was blood. The CDR3 region is CASSLVGARVTEAFF. The DNA for the CDR3 is TGTGCCAGCAGCTTAGTGGGGGCGCGCGTCACTGAAGCTTTCTTT.